This T cell receptor (beta chain) was profiled in a study of regulatory T cells in long-lasting Graves disease. Sequencing libraries for TCR beta were prepared with iRepertoire HTBI primers and Arm-PCR of CDR3 regions. Via MiXCR, TCRdb re-called the multiplex PCR reads, giving one row per CDR3 protein. Seen here are 500,000 or so distinct CDR3 sequences, roughly a sixth observed once, and the top ten hold more than 20%. The sample's time point: newly diagnosed GD, antithyroid drugs for less than 3 months. The TCR library used RNA extracted from PBMCs. The CDR3 extends over 13 amino acids. Trimming cost V 7 bases and J 3 bases, with 12 bases left between them. Germline CDR1 and CDR2: MDHEN and SYDVKM. These data were also filed under a second study, of T cells in Graves' hyperthyroidism and ophthalmopathy.

The gene calls are TRBV28 and TRBJ1-2; D gene uncertain. The TCR was taken from a woman aged 40 to 65 with Graves disease. The sequencing used peripheral blood mononuclear cells (PBMCs), collected at new diagnosis, from a patient treated with antithyroid drugs. The CDR3 DNA reads as TGTGCCAGCAAAACAACGGGGTACTATGGCTACACCTTC. Amino acids: CASKTTGYYGYTF.